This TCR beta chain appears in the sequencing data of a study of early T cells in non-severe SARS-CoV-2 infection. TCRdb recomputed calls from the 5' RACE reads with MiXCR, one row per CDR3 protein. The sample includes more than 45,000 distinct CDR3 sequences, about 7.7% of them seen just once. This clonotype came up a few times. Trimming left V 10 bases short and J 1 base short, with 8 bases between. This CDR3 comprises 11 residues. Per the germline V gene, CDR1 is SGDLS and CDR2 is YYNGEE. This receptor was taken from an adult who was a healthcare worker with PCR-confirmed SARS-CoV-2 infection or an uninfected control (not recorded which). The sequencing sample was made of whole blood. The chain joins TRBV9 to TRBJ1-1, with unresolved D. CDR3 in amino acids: CAQRGNTEAFF. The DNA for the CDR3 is TGTGCCCAACGGGGGAACACTGAAGCTTTCTTT. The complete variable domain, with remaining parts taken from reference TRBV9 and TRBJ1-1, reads DSGVTQTPKHLITATGQRVTLRCSPRSGDLSVYWYQQSLDQGLQFLIQYYNGEERAKGNILERFSAQQFPDLHSELNLSSLELGDSALYFCAQRGNTEAFFGQGTRLTVV.